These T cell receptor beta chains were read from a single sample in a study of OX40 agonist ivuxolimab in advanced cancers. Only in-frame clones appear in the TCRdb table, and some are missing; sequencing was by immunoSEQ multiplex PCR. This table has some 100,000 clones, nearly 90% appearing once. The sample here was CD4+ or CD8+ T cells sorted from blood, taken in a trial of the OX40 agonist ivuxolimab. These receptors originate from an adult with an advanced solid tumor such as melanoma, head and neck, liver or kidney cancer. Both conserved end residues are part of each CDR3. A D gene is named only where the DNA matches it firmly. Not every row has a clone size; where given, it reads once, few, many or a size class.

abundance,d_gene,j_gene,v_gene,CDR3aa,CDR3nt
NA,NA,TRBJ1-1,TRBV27,CASSLTGSPEAFF,TGTGCCAGCAGTTTAACAGGGTCCCCTGAAGCTTTCTTT
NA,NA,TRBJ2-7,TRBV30,CAWSHPRESKQYF,TGTGCCTGGAGTCATCCCAGGGAGAGCAAGCAGTACTTC
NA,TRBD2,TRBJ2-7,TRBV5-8,CASTGQRRTSGYEQYF,TGTGCCAGCACTGGACAGCGAAGGACTAGCGGCTACGAGCAGTACTTC
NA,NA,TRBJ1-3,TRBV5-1,CASSLESGNTIYF,TGCGCCAGCAGCTTGGAGTCGGGAAACACCATATATTTT
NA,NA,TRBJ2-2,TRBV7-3,CASSYKNTGELFF,TGTGCCAGCAGCTACAAGAACACCGGGGAGCTGTTTTTT
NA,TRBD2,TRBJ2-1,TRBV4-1,CASSQDTGLADSYNEQFF,TGCGCCAGCAGCCAAGATACAGGACTAGCGGACTCCTACAATGAGCAGTTCTTC
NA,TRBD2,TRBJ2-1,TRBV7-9,CASSATSGSSYNEQFF,TGTGCCAGCAGCGCAACTAGCGGCAGCTCCTACAATGAGCAGTTCTTC
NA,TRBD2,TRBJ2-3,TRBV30,CAWTSGGAVRTDTQYF,TGTGCCTGGACTAGCGGGGGGGCGGTTCGCACAGATACGCAGTATTTT
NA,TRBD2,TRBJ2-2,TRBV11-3,CASSGTSGDSGELFF,TGTGCCAGCAGTGGGACTAGCGGGGACTCCGGGGAGCTGTTTTTT
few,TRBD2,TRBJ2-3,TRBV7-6,CASSFTGTSGGRTDTQYF,TGTGCCAGCAGCTTTACAGGGACTAGCGGGGGTCGCACAGATACGCAGTATTTT
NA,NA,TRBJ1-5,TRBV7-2,CASSLTVDQPQHF,TGTGCCAGCAGCCTGACAGTTGATCAGCCCCAGCATTTT
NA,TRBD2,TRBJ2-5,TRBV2,CASRGRAGETQYF,TGTGCCAGCAGGGGGAGGGCCGGGGAGACCCAGTACTTC
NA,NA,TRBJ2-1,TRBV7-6,CASSLRTSYNEQFF,TGTGCCAGCAGCTTAAGGACATCTTACAATGAGCAGTTCTTC
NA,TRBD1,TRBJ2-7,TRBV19,CAIRTGGHEQYF,TGTGCTATAAGGACAGGGGGCCACGAGCAGTACTTC
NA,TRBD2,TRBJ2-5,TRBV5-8,CASSSSGGPGETQYF,TGTGCCAGCAGCTCGTCGGGGGGGCCGGGGGAGACCCAGTACTTC
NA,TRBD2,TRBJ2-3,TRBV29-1,CSARRGAGGLTDTQYF,TGCAGCGCCCGCCGGGGAGCGGGGGGTCTCACAGATACGCAGTATTTT
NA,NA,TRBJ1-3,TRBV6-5,CASTSGNTIYF,TGTGCCAGCACCTCTGGAAACACCATATATTTT
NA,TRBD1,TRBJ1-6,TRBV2,CASSDPDRGPNSPLHF,TGTGCCAGCAGTGACCCGGACAGGGGGCCAAATTCACCCCTCCACTTT
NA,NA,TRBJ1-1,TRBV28,CASTRGAGRMNTEAFF,TGTGCCAGCACCCGCGGGGCCGGGAGAATGAACACTGAAGCTTTCTTT
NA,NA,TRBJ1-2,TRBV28,CASGSGPAYGYTF,TGTGCCAGCGGGAGTGGGCCGGCGTATGGCTACACCTTC
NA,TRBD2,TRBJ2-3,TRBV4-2,CASSQDTSGVTDTQYF,TGTGCCAGCAGCCAAGATACCAGCGGGGTCACAGATACGCAGTATTTT
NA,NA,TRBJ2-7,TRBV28,CASSLWTATYEQYF,TGTGCCAGCAGTTTATGGACAGCTACCTACGAGCAGTACTTC
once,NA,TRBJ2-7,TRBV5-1,CASSLGLSSYEQYF,TGCGCCAGCAGCCTAGGACTGAGCTCCTACGAGCAGTACTTC
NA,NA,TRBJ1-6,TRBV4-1,CASSQLPNSPLHF,TGCGCCAGCAGCCAATTGCCGAATTCACCCCTCCACTTT
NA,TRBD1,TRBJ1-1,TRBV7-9,CASSLAGGVRNTEAFF,TGTGCCAGCAGCTTAGCAGGGGGCGTGAGGAACACTGAAGCTTTCTTT
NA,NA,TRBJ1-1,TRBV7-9,CASSLVVGLSRMNTEAFF,TGTGCCAGCAGCTTAGTGGTGGGTCTGAGCCGGATGAACACTGAAGCTTTCTTT
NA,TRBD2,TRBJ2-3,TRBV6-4,CASRREGFSDTQYF,TGTGCCAGCAGGAGGGAGGGTTTCTCAGATACGCAGTATTTT
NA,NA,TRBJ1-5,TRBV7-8,CASSLAAQPQHF,TGTGCCAGCAGCTTAGCGGCCCAGCCCCAGCATTTT
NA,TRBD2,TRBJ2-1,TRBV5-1,CASSLATGTSGSNEQFF,TGCGCCAGCAGCTTGGCTACCGGGACTAGCGGGAGCAATGAGCAGTTCTTC
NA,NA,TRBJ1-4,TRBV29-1,CSVGASNEKLFF,TGCAGCGTAGGTGCCTCAAATGAAAAACTGTTTTTT
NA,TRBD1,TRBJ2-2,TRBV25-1,CASSLTGTVYTGELFF,TGTGCCAGCAGTCTTACCGGGACAGTCTACACCGGGGAGCTGTTTTTT
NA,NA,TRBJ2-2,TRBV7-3,CASSLRRTGELFF,TGTGCCAGCAGCTTAAGGCGGACCGGGGAGCTGTTTTTT
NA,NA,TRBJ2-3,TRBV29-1,CSVDASRPDTQYF,TGCAGCGTTGACGCTAGCAGACCAGATACGCAGTATTTT
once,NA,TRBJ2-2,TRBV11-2,CASSLVGNAGELFF,TGTGCCAGCAGCTTAGTAGGGAATGCGGGGGAGCTGTTTTTT
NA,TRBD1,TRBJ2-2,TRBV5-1,CASTPYRQGNYNTGELFF,TGCGCCAGCACCCCTTACCGACAGGGAAATTACAACACCGGGGAGCTGTTTTTT
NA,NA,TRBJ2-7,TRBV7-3,CASSLTGTARYEQYF,TGTGCCAGCAGCTTGACCGGGACGGCACGCTACGAGCAGTACTTC
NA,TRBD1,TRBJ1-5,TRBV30,CAWQYQGVRNQPQHF,TGTGCCTGGCAATATCAGGGGGTTCGCAATCAGCCCCAGCATTTT
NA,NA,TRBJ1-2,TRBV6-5,CASRGSLYGYTF,TGTGCCAGCAGAGGCAGTCTTTATGGCTACACCTTC
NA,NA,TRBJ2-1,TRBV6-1,CASSGLRSSEQFF,TGTGCCAGCAGTGGGTTAAGGTCGAGTGAGCAGTTCTTC
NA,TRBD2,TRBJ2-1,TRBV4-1,CASSRVSGGVWNEQFF,TGCGCCAGCAGCCGAGTTAGCGGGGGAGTTTGGAATGAGCAGTTCTTC
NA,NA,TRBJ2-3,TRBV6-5,CASSYSRFRADTQYF,TGTGCCAGCAGTTACTCGAGGTTTAGGGCAGATACGCAGTATTTT
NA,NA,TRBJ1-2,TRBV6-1,CASSETPGQSFLFNYGYTF,TGTGCCAGCAGTGAAACTCCGGGACAATCTTTCCTCTTTAACTATGGCTACACCTTC
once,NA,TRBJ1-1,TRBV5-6,CASSYRGGDTEAFF,TGTGCCAGCAGCTACCGCGGGGGGGACACTGAAGCTTTCTTT
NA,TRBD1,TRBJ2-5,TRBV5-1,CASSSGTDGGETQYF,TGCGCCAGCAGCTCGGGGACAGATGGGGGAGAGACCCAGTACTTC
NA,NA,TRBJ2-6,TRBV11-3,CASSPTSGANVLTF,TGTGCCAGCAGCCCCACATCTGGGGCCAACGTCCTGACTTTC
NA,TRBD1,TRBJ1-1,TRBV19,CASIKKRGLFGNTEAFF,TGTGCCAGTATCAAAAAAAGGGGGCTCTTTGGGAACACTGAAGCTTTCTTT
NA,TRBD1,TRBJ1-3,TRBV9,CASSVAPGGSGNTIYF,TGTGCCAGCAGCGTAGCCCCAGGGGGCTCTGGAAACACCATATATTTT
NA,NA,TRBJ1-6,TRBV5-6,CASSLVGSPLHF,TGTGCCAGCAGCTTGGTTGGCTCACCCCTCCACTTT
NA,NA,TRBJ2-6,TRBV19,CASRAVGGANVLTF,TGTGCCAGTCGGGCCGTCGGGGGGGCCAACGTCCTGACTTTC
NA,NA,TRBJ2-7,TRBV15,CATSRDGVYEQYF,TGTGCCACCAGCAGAGATGGAGTATACGAGCAGTACTTC